The present TCR beta chain was sequenced within a study of T-cell memory formation after mild COVID-19. Regarding the study as a whole: Among contracting clones, CD4+ were mainly CM/EM and CD8+ enriched in EMRA. The pre-infection memory compartment contained some responding clones, suggesting cross-reactive memory joined.

V lost 8 bases and J lost 5; bases outside the gene matches: 9. Germline-derived CDR1 and CDR2 are LGHDT and YNNKEL (reference sequence). The CDR3 is 14 amino acids. TCRdb ran MiXCR on the 5' RACE reads and lists one entry per CDR3 protein. The table includes roughly 200,000 distinct CDR3 sequences, 16% detected once. The sample holds a few counts of this clonotype. The antigen is undetermined. The clonotype was recovered from an adult woman who had mild COVID-19 (a few samples of this study predate the infection). Cell type and time point are not known. The V call is TRBV3-1, the J call TRBJ2-3; 8 nucleotides agree with TRBD1. The material sequenced was PBMCs or a T cell subset sorted from them (not recorded which). The CDR3 loop reads CASLRTGSGDTQYF. DNA for the CDR3: TGTGCCAGCCTGCGGACAGGGAGTGGAGATACGCAGTATTTT.